The T cell receptor beta chain under discussion was sequenced for a study of blood T cell repertoires in COVID-19. Overall study: Samples came from the United States, Italy and Spain, spanning acute and convalescent COVID-19. T cells, B-cell-depleted T cells, or PBMCs provided the cDNA or gDNA that served as material.

Germline assignment: CDR1 SGHNT and CDR2 YENEEA. The CDR3 has 15 amino acids. Between the trimmed V and J ends, which lost 8 bases and 8 bases, there was a span of 22 bases. Clones were sequenced by immunoSEQ multiplex PCR, and TCRdb holds only the in-frame ones, with some missing. The sample yields around 100,000 clones, more than 75% seen once. This clone was found a few times. The rearrangement links TRBV11-3 to TRBJ2-1; D possibly corresponds to TRBD1 (7 bases). The source is a human donor in a cohort sampled during active COVID-19. Sample: peripheral blood. CDR3 in DNA: TGTGCCAGCGGAGGGGATTCCGGGACAGTGCATGAGCAGTTCTTC. This encodes CASGGDSGTVHEQFF.